Each of the 26 T cell receptor beta chains below was sequenced from the same sample in a study of beta chain features in type 1 diabetes. The investigators reverse transcribed all of the isolated RNA, so they sequenced expressed TCRB transcripts. Only in-frame clones appear in the TCRdb table, and some are missing; sequencing was by immunoSEQ multiplex PCR. Among 200,000 to 250,000 clones listed, about 15% were seen once. No antigen has been assigned to these receptors. Broader study findings: Moderate yet significant TCRB CDR3 shortening was seen in Type 1 diabetes patients in all four CD4+ subsets.

Sequenced sample: naive CD4+ T cells from blood. All receptors come from a man aged 25-45 years with type 1 diabetes.

This chain connects TRBV11-3 to TRBJ2-5; 8 positions agree with TRBD2. Germline CDR1 is SGHNT and CDR2 is YENEEA. The ends lost 1 base at V and 3 bases at J; junction bases unmatched: 7. The CDR3 contains 16 residues. In DNA, the CDR3 is TGTGCCAGCAGCTTAGCGTTCAGCGGGGGAGAAGAGACCCAGTACTTC. This codes for CASSLAFSGGEETQYF. The full variable domain, with the rest looked up from reference TRBV11-3 and TRBJ2-5, is EAGVVQSPRYKIIEKKQPVAFWCNPISGHNTLYWYLQNLGQGPELLIRYENEEAVDDSQLPKDRFSAERLKGVDSTLKIQPAELGDSAVYLCASSLAFSGGEETQYFGPGTRLLVL.

This chain links TRBV5-6 with TRBJ2-1, with TRBD1 matching over 11 bases. J lost 10 bases, V lost 3 bases, and 12 bases had no gene match. Germline V gene sequence: CDR1 SGHDT, CDR2 YYEEEE. The CDR3 is 16 residues long. In DNA, the CDR3 is TGTGCCAGCAGCTGGGCGGACAGGGGGCGCAGGGAAGAGCAGTTCTTC. Its translation: CASSWADRGRREEQFF. Supplemented by reference TRBV5-6 and TRBJ2-1, the full variable domain reads DAGVTQSPTHLIKTRGQQVTLRCSPKSGHDTVSWYQQALGQGPQFIFQYYEEEERQRGNFPDRFSGHQFPNYSSELNVNALLLGDSALYLCASSWADRGRREEQFFGPGTRLTVL.

In this sample, this clone turned up a few times. V gene TRBV30 combines with J gene TRBJ2-3, with 7 nucleotides matching TRBD1. Trimming took 2 bases from V and 0 from J; bases not matched to a gene: 11. Germline V CDR1 and CDR2: GTSNPN, SVGIG (reference sequence). The CDR3 is made up of 17 amino acids. The chain's CDR3 is CAWSKGQPLSSTDTQYF. As DNA, the CDR3 is TGTGCCTGGAGTAAGGGACAGCCTCTCTCTAGCACAGATACGCAGTATTTT.

This clone came up a few times. The gene calls are TRBV5-1 and TRBJ2-5, with TRBD2 identical over 11 bases. Trimming at V came to 4 bases and at J to 4 bases, leaving 6 bases not matched to a gene. The CDR3 totals 15 residues. Germline CDR1 is SGHRS and CDR2 is YFSETQ. Here the CDR3 reads CASSPDGLAGETQYF. The CDR3 DNA reads TGCGCCAGCAGCCCGGATGGACTAGCGGGAGAGACCCAGTACTTC.

J is TRBJ2-1 and V is TRBV12-2; no DNA check was done on the table's D call, TRBD2. TRBV12-2 counts as a pseudogene. There are 19 residues in the CDR3. DNA for the CDR3: TGTGCAAGTCGCTTATCGACTAGCGGGAATAAGGGCGCCTACAATGAGCAGTTCTTC. Its translation is CASRLSTSGNKGAYNEQFF.

The genes are TRBV4-1 and TRBJ1-5; no definite D call. The germline V and J ends were trimmed by 0 bases and 3 bases, with 9 bases remaining between them. The germline V gene encodes CDR1 MGHRA and CDR2 YSYEKL. CDR3 length equals 15 residues. The CDR3 is CASSQEPEDNQPQHF. CDR3 DNA: TGCGCCAGCAGCCAAGAACCAGAGGACAATCAGCCCCAGCATTTT.

The chain has TRBV7-6 and TRBJ2-3, with 8 positions matching TRBD2. V lost 0 bases and J lost 1; bases outside the gene matches: 3. The CDR3 is 16 residues long. The V gene's germline CDR1 is SGHVS and CDR2 FNYEAQ. Here the CDR3 DNA reads TGTGCCAGCAGCTTAGCAGGGGGACTAGGCACAGATACGCAGTATTTT. It specifies CASSLAGGLGTDTQYF.

Only a few counts were recorded for this clone. This chain links TRBV6-1 with TRBJ2-3; 9 bases are shared with TRBD2. The V gene's germline CDR1 is MNHNS and CDR2 SASEGT. The V gene end was trimmed by 1 base and the J gene end by 5 bases; junction bases not matched to a gene: 1. The CDR3 is 14 amino acids. The CDR3 DNA follows: TGTGCCAGCAGTGAAGGCGGGAGGGTAGATACGCAGTATTTT. Protein: CASSEGGRVDTQYF.

This clone was seen a handful of times. The J gene is TRBJ2-1, the V gene TRBV11-2; no reliable D call. This CDR3 has 11 residues. The V end lost 3 bases, the J end lost 10 bases, and 7 bases lay between the germline ends. Germline V CDR1 and CDR2: SGHAT, FQNNGV. The CDR3 loop is CASSFTWEQFF. CDR3 nucleotides: TGTGCCAGCAGCTTTACTTGGGAGCAGTTCTTC.

This clone was detected a few times. The chain combines TRBV18 with TRBJ2-7; weak D call: TRBD1 (5 bases). This CDR3 spans 14 amino acids. V lost 4 bases and J 0 bases, leaving 10 bases between the germline ends. CDR1 and CDR2 from the germline V gene are KGHSH and LQKENI. Here the CDR3 reads CASSRGTSSYEQYF. As DNA, the CDR3 is TGTGCCAGCTCACGGGGCACCAGCTCCTACGAGCAGTACTTC.

This clone came up a few times. This chain uses TRBV6-5 with TRBJ2-3, with 11 bases fitting TRBD2. J lost 7 bases, V lost 6 bases, and 6 bases had no gene match. The CDR3 is 14 residues long. Germline CDR1 is MNHEY and CDR2 is SVGAGI. The CDR3 DNA reads as TGTGCCAGCAGAACTAGCGGGAGTAGAAATACGCAGTATTTT. Protein: CASRTSGSRNTQYF.

This chain connects TRBV4-1 to TRBJ2-1, with 11 bases that match TRBD2. Trimming cost V 0 bases and J 0 bases; bases outside gene matches: 7. The length of the CDR3 is 19 residues. Per the germline V gene, CDR1 is MGHRA and CDR2 is YSYEKL. The CDR3 DNA is TGCGCCAGCAGCCAAGAACTAGCGGGGGCCCAGAGCTCCTACAATGAGCAGTTCTTC. Amino acid sequence: CASSQELAGAQSSYNEQFF.

This clone was found a few times. This chain joins TRBV18 and TRBJ2-2, with no clear D. There are 14 residues in the CDR3. The germline V gene encodes CDR1 KGHSH and CDR2 LQKENI. V lost 2 bases and J lost 3, with 7 bases in between. The CDR3 sequence: CASSPEQYTGELFF. CDR3 nucleotide sequence: TGTGCCAGCTCACCAGAACAGTACACCGGGGAGCTGTTTTTT.

The chain combines TRBV7-9 with TRBJ1-2, with D perhaps TRBD1 (6 bases). Germline loops: CDR1 SEHNR, CDR2 FQNEAQ (reference sequence). The germline V and J ends were trimmed by 0 bases and 8 bases, with 10 bases remaining between them. This CDR3 comprises 13 residues. CDR3 nucleotides: TGTGCCAGCAGCTTAGCTGGGGGCGCAGGCTACACCTTC. This gives the protein CASSLAGGAGYTF.

This clone was counted only a few times. The chain combines TRBV30 with TRBJ1-4; D unresolved. V shed 1 base and J shed 4 bases, with 7 bases lying between them. Germline values: CDR1 GTSNPN, CDR2 SVGIG (reference sequence). The CDR3 contains 13 residues. The CDR3 DNA reads as TGTGCCTGGAGTGACCTAGTTAATGAAAAACTGTTTTTT. Translating it yields CAWSDLVNEKLFF.

This clone turned up a few times. V is TRBV5-1 and J is TRBJ2-3; D gene unclear. Between the trimmed V and J ends, which lost 7 bases and 4 bases, there was a span of 13 bases. CDR1 and CDR2 from the germline V gene are SGHRS and YFSETQ. CDR3 length: 13 residues. In DNA form, the CDR3 reads TGCGCCAGCTCCGAGCTAGTCGCAGATACGCAGTATTTT. Its protein product is CASSELVADTQYF.

V gene TRBV11-2 combines with J gene TRBJ1-2, with 8 bases matching TRBD1. This CDR3 has 16 amino acids. V lost 1 base to trimming and J lost 4 bases; unmatched junction nucleotides: 8. In germline, CDR1 is SGHAT, CDR2 FQNNGV. The CDR3 region has the DNA TGTGCCAGCAGCTTAGGCCAGGGGGCCAAATCCTATGGCTACACCTTC. The encoded protein is CASSLGQGAKSYGYTF.

This clone was detected a few times. The V call is TRBV5-6, the J call TRBJ1-1; weak D call: TRBD1 (6 bases). The V end was cut by 1 base, the J end by 5 bases, with 12 bases between. CDR3 size: 14 residues. Germline CDR1 reads SGHDT; CDR2 reads YYEEEE. The CDR3 sequence is CASSLFQGLTEAFF. CDR3 in DNA: TGTGCCAGCAGCTTGTTCCAGGGGCTGACTGAAGCTTTCTTT.

The chain recombines TRBV5-1 with TRBJ2-1; TRBD1 agrees at 10 bases. Germline CDR1 and CDR2: SGHRS and YFSETQ. V lost 4 bases, J lost 7 bases, and 11 bases stayed unmatched. CDR3 length equals 16 residues. The CDR3 nucleotides read TGCGCCAGCAGCGCAAAGCCGGGACAGGGGACGAATGAGCAGTTCTTC. This encodes CASSAKPGQGTNEQFF. Combining the CDR3 with reference TRBV5-1 and TRBJ2-1 gives the whole variable domain KAGVTQTPRYLIKTRGQQVTLSCSPISGHRSVSWYQQTPGQGLQFLFEYFSETQRNKGNFPGRFSGRQFSNSRSEMNVSTLELGDSALYLCASSAKPGQGTNEQFFGPGTRLTVL.

V and J are TRBV18 and TRBJ2-3; D might be TRBD2 (6 bases). Germline CDR1 and CDR2: KGHSH and LQKENI. V lost 8 bases and J 1 base, leaving 10 bases between the germline ends. The CDR3 length is 13 residues. The CDR3 coding sequence is TGTGCCAGCCGAGGCGGGGGCACAGATACGCAGTATTTT. Translation: CASRGGGTDTQYF.

This clone has more than one count but fewer than ten. V usage is TRBV30 and J usage is TRBJ2-3; tentative D call: TRBD1 (6 bases). V lost 3 bases and J 0 bases, leaving 10 bases between the germline ends. Germline CDR1 GTSNPN, CDR2 SVGIG (reference sequence). The CDR3 has 14 amino acids. CDR3 in DNA: TGTGCCTGGAGGCTCGACAGGAGCACAGATACGCAGTATTTT. It encodes CAWRLDRSTDTQYF.

This CDR3 reads CASSMVSSGGETQYF. As DNA, the CDR3 is TGTGCCAGTAGTATGGTGTCTAGCGGGGGGGAGACCCAGTACTTC. The rearrangement joins TRBV19 to TRBJ2-5, with TRBD2 identical over 11 bases. Germline CDR1 is LNHDA and CDR2 is SQIVND (reference sequence). This CDR3 is built from 15 residues. Trimming at V came to 3 bases and at J to 5 bases, leaving 5 bases not matched to a gene.

The chain is built from TRBV6-5 and TRBJ1-2, with TRBD1 matching over 8 bases. This CDR3 spans 13 amino acids. Germline trimming cut 5 bases from V and 7 bases from J; bases unmatched to any gene: 6. Germline loops: CDR1 MNHEY, CDR2 SVGAGI. CDR3 sequence (DNA): TGTGCCAGCAGTCGGACAGGGATTAGTGGCTACACCTTC. Translation: CASSRTGISGYTF.

This clone was detected only a few times. This chain connects TRBV2 to TRBJ2-1, with TRBD2 matching over 10 bases. This CDR3 region has 16 residues. V gave up 5 bases and J gave up 4 bases; unmatched junction bases: 8. Germline V lookup: CDR1 SNHLY, CDR2 FYNNEI. CDR3 nucleotides: TGTGCCAGCAGTTCAGGCCCAGCGGGAGGGTACAATGAGCAGTTCTTC. Amino acids: CASSSGPAGGYNEQFF.

This clone has only a few counts. The genes are TRBV2 and TRBJ2-5; 7 positions agree with TRBD2. Germline V lookup: CDR1 SNHLY, CDR2 FYNNEI. With 7 bases clipped from V and 4 bases from J, the junction kept 6 bases outside the gene matches. The CDR3 length is 13 residues. The CDR3 reads CASIQTGGETQYF. For the CDR3, the DNA is TGTGCCAGCATTCAAACGGGAGGAGAGACCCAGTACTTC.

The CDR3 loop reads CASSPQGPGEQYF. CDR3 nucleotides: TGTGCCAGCAGTCCACAGGGTCCGGGCGAGCAGTACTTC. The rearrangement uses TRBV6-6 and TRBJ2-7; possible D gene TRBD1, 6 bases. The CDR3 spans 13 residues. Germline V gene sequence: CDR1 MNHNY, CDR2 SVGAGI (reference sequence). Between the trimmed V and J ends, which lost 5 bases and 6 bases, there was a span of 14 bases.